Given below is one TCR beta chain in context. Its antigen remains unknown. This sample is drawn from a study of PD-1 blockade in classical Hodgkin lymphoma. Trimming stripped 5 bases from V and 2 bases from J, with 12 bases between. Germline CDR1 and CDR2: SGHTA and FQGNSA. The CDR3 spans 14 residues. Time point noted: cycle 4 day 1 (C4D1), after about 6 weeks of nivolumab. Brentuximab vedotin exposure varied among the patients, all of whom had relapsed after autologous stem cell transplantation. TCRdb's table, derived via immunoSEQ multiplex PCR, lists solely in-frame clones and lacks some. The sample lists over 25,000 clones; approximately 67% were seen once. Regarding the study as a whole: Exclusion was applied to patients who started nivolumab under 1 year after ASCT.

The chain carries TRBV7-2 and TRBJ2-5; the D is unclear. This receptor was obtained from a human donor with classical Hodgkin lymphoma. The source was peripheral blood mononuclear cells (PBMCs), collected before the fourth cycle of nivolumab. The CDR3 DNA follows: TGTGCCAGCAGCCCTCCCGGGCCACAAGAGACCCAGTACTTC. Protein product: CASSPPGPQETQYF.